This T cell receptor (beta chain) is drawn from a study of beta chain features in type 1 diabetes. About the study: Researchers looked at approximately 110,000,000 sorted cells across all samples. Points from the study as a whole: Compared to healthy donors, patients appeared to have naive, central memory and Treg TCRB repertoires that were more alike. Sequencing used cDNA, and cells with high TCR expression could therefore be over-represented.

TCRB transcripts that were expressed got sequenced, as all of the isolated RNA had been reverse transcribed. The repertoire was sequenced with immunoSEQ multiplex PCR; TCRdb's copy has only in-frame clones and lacks some. The repertoire has about 140,000 clones, 9% to 10% of them found once; the top ten carry almost 0.65%. The CDR3 sequence is 12 residues long. The V gene's germline CDR1 is SGHTA and CDR2 FQGNSA. V lost 5 bases and J lost 9; bases outside the gene matches: 7. This clone was counted only a few times. What it binds is unknown. Other nucleotide sequences in the sample specify the same CDR3.

This TCR was sampled from a woman aged 40 to 50 in good health. Sequencing was done on a sample of central memory CD4+ T cells from blood. V gene TRBV7-2 combines with J gene TRBJ2-7, with 7 nucleotides matching TRBD1. CDR3 in DNA: TGTGCCAGCAGCAGGCGACAGGGCGGGCAGTACTTC. This translates into CASSRRQGGQYF. The full variable domain, completed using reference TRBV7-2 and TRBJ2-7, is GAGVSQSPSNKVTEKGKDVELRCDPISGHTALYWYRQSLGQGLEFLIYFQGNSAPDKSGLPSDRFSAERTGGSVSTLTIQRTQQEDSAVYLCASSRRQGGQYFGPGTRLTVT.